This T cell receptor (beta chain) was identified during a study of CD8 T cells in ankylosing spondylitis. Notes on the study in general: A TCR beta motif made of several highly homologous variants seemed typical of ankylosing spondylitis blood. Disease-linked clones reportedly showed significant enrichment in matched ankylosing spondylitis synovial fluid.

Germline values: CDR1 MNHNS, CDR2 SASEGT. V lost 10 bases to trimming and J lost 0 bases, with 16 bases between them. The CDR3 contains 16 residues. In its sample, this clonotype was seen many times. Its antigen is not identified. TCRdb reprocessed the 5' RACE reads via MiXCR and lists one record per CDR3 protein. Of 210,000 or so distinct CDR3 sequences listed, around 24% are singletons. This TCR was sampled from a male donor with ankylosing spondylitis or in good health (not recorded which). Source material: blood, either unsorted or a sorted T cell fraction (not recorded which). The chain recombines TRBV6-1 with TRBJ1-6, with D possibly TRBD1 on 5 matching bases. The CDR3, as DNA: TGTGCCACCCGACGGGGGGTAGGCTCCTATAATTCACCCCTCCACTTT. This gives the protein CATRRGVGSYNSPLHF.